The rows below give T cell receptor beta chains drawn from one sample of a study of a mutant IDH1 vaccine in newly diagnosed glioma. Here immunoSEQ multiplex PCR was the method, and the copy in TCRdb shows in-frame clones only, minus some. The sample has 56,000 or so clones, about 79% seen once. These receptors' targets are unknown. This specimen consisted of PBMCs, obtained from a glioma patient whose treatment included an IDH1 peptide vaccine. These TCRs come from a man in his fifties with glioma. Each CDR3 is given with its conserved first and last residue. D genes are given only for firm matches. Rows give clone size only sometimes, using once, few, many, or a class for an expanded clone.

CDR3nt,CDR3aa,abundance,v_gene,j_gene,d_gene
TGTGCCAGCAGCGACAACACCCCCGGCTACACCTTC,CASSDNTPGYTF,.,TRBV13,TRBJ1-2,.
TGTGCCAGCTCACCACCGGGAGGTGGGGCCAACGTCCTGACTTTC,CASSPPGGGANVLTF,.,TRBV18,TRBJ2-6,.
TGTGCCAGCAGCTTGTACCAGTCCTACAATGAGCAGTTCTTC,CASSLYQSYNEQFF,.,TRBV5-5,TRBJ2-1,.
TGTGCCAGGCCGATCATAAGGCACTACGCGAACACCGGGGAGCTGTTTTTT,CARPIIRHYANTGELFF,.,TRBV27,TRBJ2-2,.
TGTGCCAGCAGACGTCAGGTAGGGGACACTGAAGCTTTCTTT,CASRRQVGDTEAFF,.,TRBV14,TRBJ1-1,.
TGTGCCAGCAGTGTTTTCGGAATAAACTATGGCTACACCTTC,CASSVFGINYGYTF,.,TRBV2,TRBJ1-2,.
TGTGCCAGCAGCGGACCACCAGGGGGCACCGGAAACACCATATATTTT,CASSGPPGGTGNTIYF,.,TRBV9,TRBJ1-3,TRBD1
TGTGCCAGCAGCAAAACACGGGACCGACGGGCTTTCTTT,CASSKTRDRRAFF,few,TRBV21-1,TRBJ1-1,.
TGTGCCAGCAGCGTAGAAAAACACAGACCGAACACCGGGGAGCTGTTTTTT,CASSVEKHRPNTGELFF,.,TRBV9,TRBJ2-2,.
TGCGCCAGCAGCCCGCCCCAGGAACCCGGAAACACCATATATTTT,CASSPPQEPGNTIYF,.,TRBV5-1,TRBJ1-3,.
TGTGCCAGCAGCTCCCAGAAACAGGCCATCTACGAGCAGTACTTC,CASSSQKQAIYEQYF,.,TRBV5-6,TRBJ2-7,.
TGTGCCAGCAGTTACGTCCAGGGCACAGATACGCAGTATTTT,CASSYVQGTDTQYF,.,TRBV6-5,TRBJ2-3,.
TGTGCCTGGAGTGTAGGAATGGCTAATGAAAAACTGTTTTTT,CAWSVGMANEKLFF,few,TRBV30,TRBJ1-4,.
TGTGCCAGCAGCTCATACGTAGTGGGGGACTATGGCTACACCTTC,CASSSYVVGDYGYTF,.,TRBV7-9,TRBJ1-2,.
TGTGCCAGCAGCTTAGGCCAGACTAGTACGAACCAGTACTTC,CASSLGQTSTNQYF,.,TRBV7-2,TRBJ2-5,.
TGTGCCAGCAGCCCCGGACACGCCAATCAGCCCCAGCATTTT,CASSPGHANQPQHF,.,TRBV5-6,TRBJ1-5,.
TGTGCCAGCAGCCCAGCGGAAGGCCCCTACGAGCAGTACTTC,CASSPAEGPYEQYF,few,TRBV14,TRBJ2-7,.
TGTGCCAGTACCTTGGTCGGGGGAGTGGAGGGCGAGCAGTACTTC,CASTLVGGVEGEQYF,medium-sized,TRBV19,TRBJ2-7,.
TGTGCCAGCACCGGGACAGGGGATTCGGGAAACACCATATATTTT,CASTGTGDSGNTIYF,.,TRBV9,TRBJ1-3,TRBD1
TGCGCCAGCAGCTTGGGGCTAGCGGGGGGGCCGGAGACCCAGTACTTC,CASSLGLAGGPETQYF,.,TRBV5-1,TRBJ2-5,TRBD2
TGTGCCAGCAGCGGGGACACCGGATCTGGAAACACCATATATTTT,CASSGDTGSGNTIYF,.,TRBV5-4,TRBJ1-3,.
TGCGCCAGCAGCCTATACAGGGGGCAAGAGGAAAAACTGTTTTTT,CASSLYRGQEEKLFF,.,TRBV5-1,TRBJ1-4,TRBD1
TGTGCCTGGGGGGGGAGGACTGAAGCTTTCTTT,CAWGGRTEAFF,.,TRBV30,TRBJ1-1,.
TGTGCCAGCAGCTCTACAGGGGGAAACACTGAAGCTTTCTTT,CASSSTGGNTEAFF,.,TRBV7-9,TRBJ1-1,TRBD1
TGTGCCAGCAGCCAAGAGTGGAACACTGAAGCTTTCTTT,CASSQEWNTEAFF,.,TRBV14,TRBJ1-1,.
TGTGCCAGCAGTGAAAAAAGGAACACTGAAGCTTTCTTT,CASSEKRNTEAFF,.,TRBV2,TRBJ1-1,.
TGTGCCAGCAGCCCCGAGGGGGGGGATACGCAGTATTTT,CASSPEGGDTQYF,.,TRBV5-4,TRBJ2-3,.
TGTGCCAGCAGCTTGATTGGGAGGGGGGGCAATCAGCCCCAGCATTTT,CASSLIGRGGNQPQHF,.,TRBV5-6,TRBJ1-5,.
TGTGCTAGTGGTTTTGAGGCGAACACTGAAGCTTTCTTT,CASGFEANTEAFF,.,TRBV12-5,TRBJ1-1,.
TGTGCCAGCAGCTTAGCTGCAGGCCAGTATGGCTACACCTTC,CASSLAAGQYGYTF,.,TRBV7-9,TRBJ1-2,.
TGTGCCAGACAGGACAGGACTCTTTCTTCACCCCTCCACTTT,CARQDRTLSSPLHF,.,TRBV19,TRBJ1-6,TRBD1
TGTGCCTGGAGTACCCCGCGGGTTGGCAATCAGCCCCAGCATTTT,CAWSTPRVGNQPQHF,.,TRBV30,TRBJ1-5,.
TGCGCCAGCACCGGGGGGTCTGGGGCCAACGTCCTGACTTTC,CASTGGSGANVLTF,.,TRBV10-2,TRBJ2-6,TRBD2
TGTGCCAGTACCAGCGAGAGTTATAGCAATCAGCCCCAGCATTTT,CASTSESYSNQPQHF,.,TRBV19,TRBJ1-5,.
TGTGCCAGCAGCTTGCAGGGTACTGAAGCTTTCTTT,CASSLQGTEAFF,once,TRBV5-4,TRBJ1-1,.
TGTGCCAGCAGCCGTAGCCCCTGGGACTATGGCTACACCTTC,CASSRSPWDYGYTF,.,TRBV5-5,TRBJ1-2,.
TGTGCCAGTAGTACGACAGGGGGAGGAGAGACCCAGTACTTC,CASSTTGGGETQYF,once,TRBV19,TRBJ2-5,TRBD1
TGTGCCAGCAGTTACGACGGGGGATACTACGAGCAGTACTTC,CASSYDGGYYEQYF,.,TRBV6-5,TRBJ2-7,.